Given below is one TCR beta chain in context. This entry belongs to a study of blood T cell repertoires in COVID-19. Germline CDR1 is KGHDR and CDR2 is SFDVKD. Trimming left V 6 bases short and J 1 base short, with 8 bases between. The CDR3 is made up of 13 amino acids. Sequencing was performed with immunoSEQ multiplex PCR; in TCRdb, only in-frame clones are kept and a portion is missing. In the table there are tens of thousands of clones, about 87% of which are singletons. The chain employs TRBV24-1 and TRBJ1-1, with D tentatively TRBD1 (5 bases). The sequenced material came from peripheral blood. The receptor's source is an elderly man with acute or convalescent COVID-19. This chain's CDR3 is CATSSGQNTEAFF. The CDR3 DNA follows: TGTGCCACCAGTTCAGGACAGAACACTGAAGCTTTCTTT.